The entry below describes one TCR beta chain. This clonotype was found many times. Its specific antigen is unknown. No base quality values were provided; no much bigger clone lies one nucleotide off. Naive CD8 T cells were FACS-sorted as CD8+CD4-CCR7+CD45RA+ on a BD FACSAria II into RLT Plus buffer. Some naive CD8 T cell RNA was split equally between MIDCIRS and a Smart-seq2-style 5'RACE protocol for a sensitivity comparison. Enrichment of CD8 T cells was done with RosetteSep CD8+ T Cell Enrichment Cocktail plus Ficoll-Paque, and ACK red cell lysis came afterward. The library was built by means of PCR. Sequencing was performed on an Illumina MiSeq. Total RNA was purified with the Qiagen AllPrep DNA/RNA kit. Reads from multiple sequencing runs of the same library were pooled before analysis. On the authors' methods: Only reads with exact TCR constant sequence were kept, trimmed to 150 nt, and grouped by their 12-nt molecular barcodes. Reads in each barcode group were sub-clustered using a 15% Levenshtein threshold, and a quality-weighted consensus sequence was built for each RNA molecule. Non-functional sequences were filtered out, along with any lower-count sequence sitting one edit away from another sequence. Barcode sub-clusters with fewer than 20% of the maximum read count were removed, based on fitting two negative binomial distributions. TCRdb redid the processing of the public reads, applying fastp at Q25 and MiXCR, and retained in-frame beta chains. Each CDR3 protein appears once, grouped with its most common genes and DNA. The V and J calls here are based on TCRdb, not the publication. This sample lists about 40,000 distinct CDR3 sequences; around 20% were detected once. The ten top clones hold roughly 6.9% of the sample.

This entry is derived from a study of molecular identifiers for immune sequencing clone quantification (dated by TCRdb to the late 2010s). The study in broad terms: For a replicate experiment, the RNA from either approximately 20,000 or 100,000 naive CD8 T cells was divided into five aliquots, and four of those aliquots went on to sequencing. The study was a methods study using CD8 T cells to benchmark molecular-identifier clustering-based TCR repertoire sequencing (MIDCIRS) and TCR RNA copy counting.

Broad study findings and their caveats: When barcode sub-clustering was not used, chimeric consensus sequences inflated TCR diversity, with chimeras reaching as high as 47%. Spiked-in Jurkat TCR RNA equivalent to a single cell was reported to be detectable even among approximately 1.1 million naive CD8 T cells. In CMV-specific effector cells, clones with more than 20 RNA copies contained over 97% of molecules, whereas in naive cells such clones contained under 1% of molecules. The sizes of highly expanded clones could end up underestimated when identical TCR molecules share a barcode. About 3 recovered TCR RNA copies per cell were obtained by modeling, versus roughly 10 by digital PCR, implying a capture efficiency of roughly 32%.

Material: naive CD8+ T cells from blood, with Jurkat cell RNA spiked in. According to the study, the label for this sample's cell subset or site signals: FACS-sorted CD8+CD4-CCR7+CD45RA+ naive T cells. The source is a human donor in good health. Some libraries in this study had Jurkat cell RNA spiked in.

This receptor carries the CDR3 CASSVPGLANNEQFF. In nucleotides, the sequence is TGTGCCAGCAGCGTTCCGGGACTAGCGAACAATGAGCAGTTCTTC. This chain is built from TRBV5-4 and TRBJ2-1; TRBD2 aligns with 10 central bases. According to the germline V gene (reference sequence), CDR1 reads SGHNT and CDR2 reads YYREEE. V loses 4 bases at its end and J loses 5 bases; junction bases beyond the gene matches: 6. The CDR3 has 15 amino acids, counting the end cysteine and phenylalanine. Of all the DNA, just the CDR3 is kept, 45 bases in frame from base 1.